The rows below give T cell receptor beta chains drawn from one sample of a study of T cell responses to AZD1222 COVID-19 vaccine. The data were produced by immunoSEQ multiplex PCR, yet TCRdb's version contains in-frame clones alone and is incomplete. The sample includes around 190,000 clones, roughly 94% seen only once; the top ten take around 1.6%. This specimen consisted of peripheral blood, obtained 28 days after the second AZD1222 dose. These receptors were collected from an adult who received the AZD1222 COVID-19 vaccine. The CDR3 runs from the conserved cysteine through the conserved F or W. The D gene is left open where the match is weak.

v_call: TRBV6-2/TRBV6-3
j_call: TRBJ1-4
d_call: -
cdr3_nt: TGTGCCAGCAGTTACGGCGGGGCAACTAATGAAAAACTGTTTTTT
cdr3_aa: CASSYGGATNEKLFF

v_call: TRBV28
j_call: TRBJ1-1
d_call: TRBD1
cdr3_nt: TGTGCCAGCAGTCTCCGGGACAGGGGGTCCACTGAAGCTTTCTTT
cdr3_aa: CASSLRDRGSTEAFF

v_call: TRBV6-6
j_call: TRBJ2-3
d_call: -
cdr3_nt: TGTGCCAGCAGTACTACGAGTACGGCGGACCCAGATACGCAGTATTTT
cdr3_aa: CASSTTSTADPDTQYF

v_call: TRBV27
j_call: TRBJ1-1
d_call: TRBD1
cdr3_nt: TGTGCCAGCCGATTACAGGGGGGGAACACTGAAGCTTTCTTT
cdr3_aa: CASRLQGGNTEAFF

v_call: TRBV23-1
j_call: TRBJ1-1
d_call: TRBD1
cdr3_nt: TGCGCCAGCAGTCAATCTCTCCAGGGGGTACGGGCTTTCTTT
cdr3_aa: CASSQSLQGVRAFF

v_call: TRBV7-8
j_call: TRBJ1-2
d_call: -
cdr3_nt: TGTGCCAGCAGCTTAGATTTGGGGGTTAACTATGGCTACACCTTC
cdr3_aa: CASSLDLGVNYGYTF

v_call: TRBV5-1
j_call: TRBJ1-2
d_call: -
cdr3_nt: TGCGCCAGCAGCTTTGGTAGAGGGGACTATGGCTACACCTTC
cdr3_aa: CASSFGRGDYGYTF

v_call: TRBV4-3
j_call: TRBJ2-1
d_call: TRBD1
cdr3_nt: TGCGCCAGCAGCCCCCGATCAGGGGGACACTCCTACAATGAGCAGTTCTTC
cdr3_aa: CASSPRSGGHSYNEQFF

v_call: TRBV6-1
j_call: TRBJ1-4
d_call: -
cdr3_nt: TGTGCCAGCAGTGAAGGGGGGGCCGGTGAAAAACTGTTTTTT
cdr3_aa: CASSEGGAGEKLFF

v_call: TRBV6-4
j_call: TRBJ2-2
d_call: TRBD1
cdr3_nt: TGTGCCAGCAGCGCGACAGGGACCACCGGGGAGCTGTTTTTT
cdr3_aa: CASSATGTTGELFF

v_call: TRBV3-1/TRBV3-2
j_call: TRBJ2-1
d_call: -
cdr3_nt: TGTGCCAGCAGCCTAGCCTCGGCGGATCCCCATGAGCAGTTCTTC
cdr3_aa: CASSLASADPHEQFF

v_call: TRBV5-8
j_call: TRBJ1-6
d_call: TRBD1
cdr3_nt: TGTGCCAGCAGCAGGGGACAGGTCCTTGGAAATTCACCCCTCCACTTT
cdr3_aa: CASSRGQVLGNSPLHF